This T cell receptor beta chain is from a study of cytomegalovirus exposure and HLA in healthy donors. Background on the study: Earlier findings included nearly 120 million unique TCR beta sequences obtained from about 179 million T cells.

General study findings and limits: There were some public TCRs occurring in many donors, but most TCR sequences were rare. The investigators catalogued about 170 TCR beta chains as cytomegalovirus-associated. Certain sequence variants were highly shared and formed a cluster, and this cluster was likely a sequencing artifact.

Remarks on this clone: Its specificity is unknown.

With 60 Vbeta and 13 Jbeta primers, the PCR was carried out. Produced via immunoSEQ multiplex PCR; TCRdb's table is partial and in-frame only. The sample yields 160,000 or so clones, 80% to 90% seen once. V was clipped by 0 bases and J by 1 base, with 7 bases between them. Germline V lookup: CDR1 GTSNPN, CDR2 SVGIG (reference sequence). CDR3 length: 13 amino acids. This TCR derives from a woman aged 30 to 39 in good health and CMV-seropositive. This sequence joins TRBV30 and TRBJ2-7; no reliable D call. The sequencing input was PBMCs. The CDR3 sequence: CAWSVARSYEQYF. In DNA, the CDR3 is TGTGCCTGGAGTGTAGCCAGGTCCTACGAGCAGTACTTC.